The entry below gives a single TCR beta chain sequence along with its context. Antigen unknown. This record comes from a study of graft-versus-host responses after intestinal transplantation. In the study overall: Transplant recipients had multivisceral, liver-intestinal, or isolated intestinal grafts. Recipients across the board were started on anti-thymocyte globulin induction, then kept on tacrolimus and steroids for two to three years.

The study, taken as a whole, reports: Recipient-marrow GvH clones were detected, some having first appeared in ileum or blood. Graft-donor T cell macrochimerism coincided with high graft-versus-host to host-versus-graft clonal ratios in allografts.

Trimming stripped 4 bases from V and 1 base from J, with 14 bases between. Looked up from germline, CDR1 is SGHNT and CDR2 is YYREEE (reference sequence). The CDR3 contains 15 residues. Only in-frame clones appear in the TCRdb table, and some are missing; sequencing was by immunoSEQ multiplex PCR. The repertoire holds some 120,000 clones, with 85% to 95% as singletons. The chain joins TRBV5-4 to TRBJ1-2, with D tentatively TRBD1 (5 bases). The origin of this receptor is a human donor who was the organ donor for an intestinal transplant. The source was unstimulated CD4+ T cells sorted from spleen or lymph node cells, collected before transplant. CDR3 loop: CASSERPDINYGYTF. In nucleotides, the CDR3 is TGTGCCAGCAGCGAGCGCCCGGACATTAACTATGGCTACACCTTC.